The 9 T cell receptor beta chains in this list originate from one sample, sequenced in a study of regulatory T cells in long-lasting Graves disease. For TCR beta, libraries came from iRepertoire HTBI primers and Arm-PCR of CDR3 regions. A single record per CDR3 protein comes from TCRdb applying MiXCR to the multiplex PCR reads. The sample consists of around 460,000 distinct CDR3 sequences, approximately 15% of them appearing once. Stated time point: newly diagnosed GD, antithyroid drugs for less than 3 months. PBMC-extracted RNA yielded the TCR library. These data also formed part of another study, on T cells in Graves' hyperthyroidism and ophthalmopathy.

Sequencing used peripheral blood mononuclear cells (PBMCs), obtained at new diagnosis, from a patient treated with antithyroid drugs. The origin of the receptors is a woman aged 45-60 years with Graves disease.

This clonotype has at least ten counts. V usage is TRBV28 and J usage is TRBJ2-1, with a tentative D call TRBD2 (6 bases). V lost 2 bases and J lost 1, with 15 bases in between. The CDR3 is 17 residues long. Germline V gives CDR1 MDHEN, CDR2 SYDVKM. The CDR3 sequence is CASSLGYLGGSYNEQFF. The CDR3 nucleotides are TGTGCCAGCAGTTTAGGTTATTTGGGGGGATCCTACAATGAGCAGTTCTTC.

The gene calls are TRBV5-6 and TRBJ2-7; TRBD1 might be the D (6 bases). V lost 3 bases and J lost 9, with 19 bases in between. From germline, CDR1 is SGHDT and CDR2 YYEEEE. This CDR3 comprises 14 residues. CDR3 bases: TGTGCCAGCAGCTCCGGGACAAGTGTCAAGTCGCAGTACTTC. It codes for CASSSGTSVKSQYF.

V gene TRBV28 combines with J gene TRBJ1-5, with D unresolved. The V end was cut by 6 bases, the J end by 7 bases, with 10 bases between. The V gene's germline CDR1 is MDHEN and CDR2 SYDVKM. The CDR3 spans 12 residues. The CDR3 loop is CASRPPGQPQHF. The CDR3 region has the DNA TGTGCCAGCAGACCCCCGGGGCAGCCCCAGCATTTT.

This chain connects TRBV5-1 to TRBJ2-1; D may be TRBD1 (5 bases). The J call is uncertain, as TRBJ2-5 better fits the DNA end. The length of the CDR3 is 14 residues. CDR1 SGHRS and CDR2 YFSETQ come from the germline V gene. As DNA, the CDR3 is TGCGCCAGCAGCGAGAGACAGCTCCAAGAGACCCAGTACTTC. It translates to CASSERQLQETQYF.

This clonotype was seen many times. The rearrangement links TRBV28 to TRBJ2-3; 8 nucleotides line up with TRBD2. The germline V gene has CDR1 MDHEN and CDR2 SYDVKM. The CDR3 spans 18 residues. Unmatched junction bases numbered 13, after V lost 5 bases and J lost 0 bases. The CDR3 coding sequence is TGTGCCAGCAGTGGCCAGCGGGAGTCGAGGAGGAGCACAGATACGCAGTATTTT. Translating it yields CASSGQRESRRSTDTQYF.

The table lists this clonotype with a few counts. The V and J genes are TRBV5-1 and TRBJ2-7; tentatively, D is TRBD1 (7 bases). The CDR3 contains 15 residues. Between the trimmed V and J ends, which lost 0 bases and 2 bases, there was a span of 12 bases. CDR1 and CDR2 from the germline V gene are SGHRS and YFSETQ. CDR3 DNA sequence: TGCGCCAGCAGCTTGGGCGGGACAGTCCCCTACGAGCAGTACTTC. Its protein product is CASSLGGTVPYEQYF.

J is TRBJ1-3 and V is TRBV20-1, with unresolved D. Trimming stripped 7 bases from V and 0 bases from J, with 10 bases between. The CDR3 spans 13 residues. CDR1 is DFQATT and CDR2 is SNEGSKA in the germline V gene (reference sequence). This CDR3 reads CSVPQNSGNTIYF. CDR3 nucleotides: TGCAGTGTGCCTCAGAACTCTGGAAACACCATATATTTT.

In the case of this clonotype: This could be a read error, since a much larger clone is one nucleotide away. The chain recombines TRBV28 with TRBJ2-7; the match to TRBD2 covers 10 bases. The germline CDR1 and CDR2 sequences are MDHEN and SYDVKM. The CDR3 is 15 amino acids. After removal of 5 bases from V and 5 bases from J, the junction contained 9 bases not matched to a gene. The CDR3 here is CASSEASGSFNEQYF. The DNA of the CDR3 is TGTGCCAGCAGTGAAGCTAGCGGGAGTTTCAACGAGCAGTACTTC.

In this sample, this clonotype turned up once. A much larger clone differs from this one at a single base, so this may be a read error. The chain carries TRBV29-1 and TRBJ2-7; the D gene is possibly TRBD1 (5 bases). Germline V gene data show CDR1 as SQVTM and CDR2 as ANQGSEA. This CDR3 region has 14 residues. V dropped 0 bases and J dropped 9 bases, with 18 bases sitting between them. For the CDR3, the DNA is TGCAGCGTTGAAGACAGGGTTAGATGGAACGGGCAGTACTTC. Translated, it gives CSVEDRVRWNGQYF.